These T cell receptor beta chains were read from a single sample in a study of post-analysis software for immune sequencing data. From the PCR reads, TCRdb called clonotypes with MiXCR, one entry per CDR3 protein. The sample has roughly 650,000 distinct CDR3 sequences, 59% seen once. Sequenced sample: blood. The receptor set was obtained from a girl aged 2 to 9 with multiple sclerosis. Each CDR3 is given with its conserved first and last residue. A D gene is named only where the DNA matches it firmly. Size is stated for part of the rows, as once, few or many counts, or as a class when the clone is expanded.

j_call,cdr3_length,d_call,v_call,clone_size,cdr3_aa,cdr3_nt
TRBJ2-7,14,TRBD2,TRBV12-3/TRBV12-4,few,CASGRARPPYEQYF,TGTGCCAGCGGGAGGGCGCGTCCCCCCTACGAGCAGTACTTC
TRBJ2-1,20,TRBD2,TRBV3-1,once,CASSQGTWVAGERGYNEQFF,TGTGCCAGCAGCCAAGGGACGTGGGTAGCGGGAGAAAGGGGGTACAATGAGCAGTTCTTC
TRBJ2-3,18,TRBD2,TRBV7-2,-,CASSLRGLAGDYTDTQYF,TGTGCCAGCAGCTTAAGGGGTCTAGCGGGGGACTACACAGATACGCAGTATTTT
TRBJ1-1,15,TRBD1,TRBV10-3,-,CAMSGTGSLTREAFF,TGTGCCATGTCCGGGACAGGGTCCCTAACACGTGAAGCTTTCTTT
TRBJ2-1,12,-,TRBV20-1,-,CSASRDQMGQFF,TGCAGTGCTAGTCGGGACCAAATGGGACAGTTCTTC
TRBJ2-1,12,-,TRBV5-1,few,CASTSGSAEQFF,TGCGCCAGCACCTCCGGGAGTGCTGAGCAGTTCTTC
TRBJ2-5,13,-,TRBV2,-,CASSVWGPNEQYF,TGTGCCAGCAGTGTGTGGGGGCCCAATGAGCAGTACTTC
TRBJ2-3,18,TRBD1,TRBV5-1,-,CASSLEPPQGSGTDTQYF,TGCGCCAGCAGCCTTGAACCTCCACAGGGGAGTGGCACAGATACGCAGTATTTT
TRBJ2-1,13,-,TRBV21-1,-,CASSRDREDEQFF,TGTGCCAGCAGCAGGGACAGGGAGGATGAGCAGTTCTTC
TRBJ2-1,13,-,TRBV5-1,-,CASSSNSYNEQFF,TGCGCCAGCAGCTCCAACAGTTACAATGAGCAGTTCTTC
TRBJ2-5,15,TRBD2,TRBV20-1,few,CSAKGTSGGQETQYF,TGCAGTGCTAAAGGGACTAGCGGGGGCCAAGAGACCCAGTACTTC
TRBJ2-5,13,-,TRBV2,few,CASTLLVRETQYF,TGTGCCAGCACCCTGCTGGTAAGAGAGACCCAGTACTTC
TRBJ2-1,14,-,TRBV11-2,-,CASSLDWASIEQFF,TGTGCCAGCAGCTTGGATTGGGCTAGCATTGAGCAGTTCTTC
TRBJ2-7,20,TRBD1,TRBV10-2,-,CASSESRKRTGNYDTYEQYF,TGCGCCAGCAGTGAGAGCCGCAAACGGACAGGGAACTATGACACCTACGAGCAGTACTTC
TRBJ2-1,12,TRBD2,TRBV9,-,CASSFTSEEQFF,TGTGCCAGCAGCTTCACTAGCGAAGAGCAGTTCTTC
TRBJ2-7,18,-,TRBV6-2/TRBV6-3,-,CASSSRGVAAGRIYEQYF,TGTGCCAGCAGTTCTCGGGGAGTAGCGGCGGGTAGAATCTACGAGCAGTACTTC
TRBJ2-3,15,TRBD2,TRBV7-9,-,CASRGSSGVTDTQYF,TGTGCCAGCCGAGGGAGTAGCGGGGTCACAGATACGCAGTATTTT
TRBJ2-1,14,-,TRBV7-9,few,CVSSLGQDYNEQFF,TGTGTCAGCAGCTTAGGTCAGGATTACAATGAGCAGTTCTTC
TRBJ2-7,15,TRBD2,TRBV6-5,-,CASSYSGGGLYEQYF,TGTGCCAGCAGTTACTCGGGCGGGGGACTATACGAGCAGTACTTC
TRBJ2-1,15,-,TRBV4-3,-,CASSQEEGDYNEQFF,TGCGCCAGCAGCCAAGAAGAGGGAGATTACAATGAGCAGTTCTTC
TRBJ2-1,14,-,TRBV20-1,-,CSARRGGAYDEQFF,TGCAGTGCACGCAGGGGAGGGGCTTACGATGAGCAGTTCTTC
TRBJ2-7,17,TRBD2,TRBV7-9,-,CASSLGGLAADTYEQYF,TGTGCCAGCAGCTTAGGGGGACTAGCGGCTGATACCTACGAGCAGTACTTC
TRBJ2-5,15,TRBD1,TRBV3-1,-,CASSGQGILQETQYF,TGTGCCAGCAGCGGACAGGGGATCCTCCAAGAGACCCAGTACTTC
TRBJ2-5,14,-,TRBV20-1,once,CSASRAGMQETQYF,TGCAGTGCTTCTAGAGCGGGCATGCAAGAGACCCAGTACTTC
TRBJ2-3,13,-,TRBV7-7,-,CASSPDRRDTQYF,TGTGCTAGCAGCCCGGACCGTAGGGATACGCAGTATTTT
TRBJ2-5,17,TRBD2,TRBV5-6,few,CASSPTTSGGFRETQYF,TGTGCCAGCAGCCCCACTACTAGCGGGGGGTTTCGAGAGACCCAGTACTTC